Following are 16 T cell receptor beta chains from one sample sequenced in a study of T cell clones after liver transplantation. Only in-frame clones appear in the TCRdb table, and some are missing; sequencing was by immunoSEQ multiplex PCR. The sample gives some 57,000 clones, 60% to 80% of which show up once; around 8.9% is in the top ten. Material: CD4+ T cells from blood, obtained at the 22-month timepoint. Receptor source: a human patient who received a liver transplant. Some T cells may have originated in the graft donor.

On this clone: This specimen includes other DNA sequences encoding the same CDR3. This chain connects TRBV2 to TRBJ1-1, with a tentative D call TRBD1 (5 bases). Trimming shortened V by 7 bases and J by 1 base, and 10 bases separated the two germline ends. The CDR3 runs 13 residues. Germline V gene sequence: CDR1 SNHLY, CDR2 FYNNEI. CDR3 region: CASIPDTNTEAFF. The CDR3 nucleotides are TGTGCCAGCATCCCGGACACGAACACTGAAGCTTTCTTT.

This clone has just one count. This chain connects TRBV29-1 to TRBJ1-2; D is ambiguous. V was clipped by 0 bases and J by 4 bases, with 9 bases between them. The CDR3 runs 13 residues. Germline assignment: CDR1 SQVTM and CDR2 ANQGSEA. CDR3 sequence reads: CSVEDRSLYGYTF. CDR3 DNA: TGCAGCGTTGAAGATCGGAGCCTCTATGGCTACACCTTC.

The chain links TRBV4-1 to TRBJ2-7, with 7 nucleotides matching TRBD1. From germline, CDR1 is MGHRA and CDR2 YSYEKL. The CDR3 covers 15 residues. V gave up 2 bases and J gave up 3 bases; unmatched junction bases: 7. CDR3 in DNA: TGCGCCAGCAGCCAAACCTCAGGGGGTAGCTACGAGCAGTACTTC. It codes for CASSQTSGGSYEQYF.

A few counts support this clone. The rearrangement links TRBV6-5 to TRBJ2-2; 9 bases are shared with TRBD1. The CDR3 covers 14 residues. The junction had 3 bases not matched to a gene; V was cut back by 4 bases and J by 6 bases. In germline, CDR1 is MNHEY, CDR2 SVGAGI. This CDR3 reads CASSWDRESGELFF. DNA for the CDR3: TGTGCCAGCAGTTGGGACAGGGAATCCGGGGAGCTGTTTTTT.

The chain uses TRBV19 and TRBJ2-3; TRBD1 agrees at 9 bases. V dropped 5 bases and J dropped 3; count of bases not matched to a gene: 3. Looked up from germline, CDR1 is LNHDA and CDR2 is SQIVND (reference sequence). This CDR3 has 14 residues. In DNA form, the CDR3 reads TGTGCCAGTAGTCCGGGGACAGGGACAGATACGCAGTATTTT. It translates to CASSPGTGTDTQYF.

In this sample, this clone turned up a few times. This chain uses TRBV7-3 with TRBJ2-2; D uncertain. Germline-derived CDR1 and CDR2 are SGHTA and FQGTGA. This CDR3 is 13 amino acids long. The V end was cut by 5 bases, the J end by 3 bases, with 7 bases between. CDR3 residues: CASSLSYTGELFF. The CDR3 nucleotides are TGTGCCAGCAGCCTCTCATACACCGGGGAGCTGTTTTTT.

This chain connects TRBV19 to TRBJ1-1; D is unresolved. Trimming stripped 4 bases from V and 1 base from J, with 10 bases between. The CDR3 contains 14 residues. Germline V lookup: CDR1 LNHDA, CDR2 SQIVND (reference sequence). The CDR3 nucleotides read TGTGCCAGTAGTAAATCTAACAGGAACACTGAAGCTTTCTTT. It yields the protein CASSKSNRNTEAFF.

This clone was counted a few times. In DNA form, the CDR3 reads TGTGCCAGCAGACCGGACGGGTACTCTGGAAACACCATATATTTT. Protein: CASRPDGYSGNTIYF. The rearrangement uses TRBV7-9 and TRBJ1-3; D remains unclear. Trimming removed 6 bases at V and 0 bases at J, with 12 bases between. The CDR3 covers 15 residues. CDR1 is SEHNR and CDR2 is FQNEAQ in the germline V gene (reference sequence).

This chain connects TRBV19 to TRBJ2-7, with 13 bases matching TRBD2. J lost 6 bases, V lost 3 bases, and 8 bases had no gene match. CDR1 and CDR2 (germline): LNHDA, SQIVND (reference sequence). The CDR3 runs 16 residues. The CDR3 DNA follows: TGTGCCAGTAGTATTAGCCCCGGACTAGCGGGGGCCGAGCAGTACTTC. Translating gives CASSISPGLAGAEQYF.

A few counts support this clone. V and J are TRBV6-4 and TRBJ2-3; D might be TRBD1 (5 bases). The CDR3 totals 12 residues. V was pared by 2 bases and J by 8 bases, with 8 bases between. In germline, CDR1 is MRHNA, CDR2 SNTAGT. The CDR3 sequence is CASSDQGVTQYF. As DNA, the CDR3 is TGTGCCAGCAGTGACCAAGGGGTTACGCAGTATTTT.

The gene calls are TRBV6-5 and TRBJ1-4, with TRBD1 matching 7 bases. Germline V gene lookup returns CDR1 MNHEY and CDR2 SVGAGI. There are 14 residues in the CDR3. V lost 5 bases and J lost 3; bases outside the gene matches: 3. CDR3 coding DNA: TGTGCCAGCAGTAGGGGGCGAGCTAATGAAAAACTGTTTTTT. It is translated as CASSRGRANEKLFF.

This chain connects TRBV7-2 to TRBJ1-1; no reliable D call. V gave up 0 bases and J gave up 2 bases, with 7 bases separating them. The CDR3 covers 14 residues. Germline V gene sequence: CDR1 SGHTA, CDR2 FQGNSA. CDR3 sequence (DNA): TGTGCCAGCAGCTTAGCAAGTACAAACACTGAAGCTTTCTTT. This codes for CASSLASTNTEAFF.

This chain uses TRBV5-1 with TRBJ2-7, with D tentatively TRBD1 (5 bases). V lost 3 bases to trimming and J lost 5 bases, with 12 bases between them. Looked up from germline, CDR1 is SGHRS and CDR2 is YFSETQ. The CDR3 is 13 amino acids. CDR3 protein: CASSSSGMDEQYF. The CDR3 DNA sequence: TGCGCCAGCAGCTCGTCAGGGATGGACGAGCAGTACTTC.

CDR3 region: CAISEGQYGGYTF. The CDR3 nucleotides are TGTGCCATCAGTGAGGGGCAGTATGGGGGCTACACCTTC. J is TRBJ1-2 and V is TRBV10-3; no clear D. Germline V gene sequence: CDR1 ENHRY, CDR2 SYGVKD. The V gene lost 2 bases and the J gene lost 8 bases, with 12 bases spanning the gap. The CDR3 has 13 amino acids.

V gene TRBV19 combines with J gene TRBJ2-7; 11 bases map to TRBD1. V was clipped by 4 bases and J by 5 bases; unmatched bases: 7. The CDR3 is made up of 15 amino acids. Per the germline V gene, CDR1 is LNHDA and CDR2 is SQIVND (reference sequence). The CDR3 protein is CASSTAGTGGDEQYF. CDR3 nucleotide sequence: TGTGCCAGTAGTACAGCCGGGACAGGGGGTGACGAGCAGTACTTC. The variable domain in full, with the rest retrieved from reference TRBV19 and TRBJ2-7, is DGGITQSPKYLFRKEGQNVTLSCEQNLNHDAMYWYRQDPGQGLRLIYYSQIVNDFQKGDIAEGYSVSREKKESFPLTVTSAQKNPTAFYLCASSTAGTGGDEQYFGPGTRLTVT.

V is TRBV4-1 and J is TRBJ2-7; D is perhaps TRBD1 (6 bases). Per germline, CDR1 MGHRA and CDR2 YSYEKL. V lost 7 bases to trimming and J lost 3 bases, with 13 bases between them. There are 13 residues in the CDR3. CDR3 protein: CASTPGTRYEQYF. CDR3 coding DNA: TGCGCCAGCACCCCGGGGACACGCTACGAGCAGTACTTC.